The rows below give T cell receptor beta chains drawn from one sample of a study of T cells in Graves' hyperthyroidism and ophthalmopathy. TCRdb re-called the multiplex PCR reads through MiXCR, storing one row per CDR3 protein. The repertoire has some 300,000 distinct CDR3 sequences, 16% of them found once; the top ten carry around 35%. Sequencing input: blood. The receptors stem from a man aged 25 to 40 with Graves' hyperthyroidism. CDR3s include the opening cysteine and the closing phenylalanine or tryptophan. The D gene is left open where the match is weak. Rows may omit the clone size; those that give it use once, few, many or a size class.

size	D	J	V	DNA	CDR3
many	TRBD1	TRBJ2-7	TRBV7-2	TGTGCCAGCAAACCCACGACAGGGAACTACGAGCAGTACTTC	CASKPTTGNYEQYF
few	.	TRBJ1-5	TRBV20-1	TGCAGTGCTAGAGAAGCCGGGAATCAGCCCCAGCATTTT	CSAREAGNQPQHF
many	.	TRBJ2-3	TRBV28	TGTGCCACCTTGGACCGGGGGAGAGATACGCAGTATTTT	CATLDRGRDTQYF
.	.	TRBJ1-1	TRBV10-3	TGTGCCTCCGGAAGGAACAGGGACACTGAAGCTTTCTTT	CASGRNRDTEAFF
.	TRBD1	TRBJ1-3	TRBV5-1	TGCGCCAGCAGCTTGGCACAGGGGGGACCTGGAAACACCATATATTTT	CASSLAQGGPGNTIYF
many	.	TRBJ2-7	TRBV12-3/TRBV12-4	TGTGCCAGTTCAGGGGCGAGCTCCTACGAGCAGTACTTC	CASSGASSYEQYF
many	.	TRBJ1-3	TRBV7-3	TGTGCCAGCAGTCGGACAGAAGGAAACACCATATATTTT	CASSRTEGNTIYF
.	.	TRBJ2-2	TRBV5-1	TGCGCCAGCAGCTTCATGACCGGGGGGAACACCGGGGAGCTGTTTTTT	CASSFMTGGNTGELFF
few	.	TRBJ2-1	TRBV20-1	TGCAGTACCGTCGCGTTTTCGGATGAGCAGTTCTTC	CSTVAFSDEQFF
many	.	TRBJ1-1	TRBV6-5	TGTGCCAGCAGTTACAGGCAGGGGAACACTGAAGCTTTCTTT	CASSYRQGNTEAFF
many	TRBD2	TRBJ2-5	TRBV7-3	TGTGCCAGCAGCTTAGGACTAGCGGGAGTAAAGACCCAGTACTTC	CASSLGLAGVKTQYF
many	.	TRBJ2-1	TRBV5-6	TGTGCCAGCAGCGCCGGGACTTCTACCTACAATGAGCAGTTCTTC	CASSAGTSTYNEQFF
once	TRBD1	TRBJ2-7	TRBV4-1	TGCGCCAGCAGCCTTGGACAGGGGACCCATGAGCAGTACTTC	CASSLGQGTHEQYF
many	TRBD2	TRBJ2-3	TRBV27	TGTGCCAGCAGTTTAAGGAGACTAGCGGGAGATACGCAGTATTTT	CASSLRRLAGDTQYF
.	.	TRBJ2-5	TRBV29-1	TGCAGCGTAGGGTGGACTGGTTCACAAGAGACCCAGTACTTC	CSVGWTGSQETQYF
many	.	TRBJ1-1	TRBV20-1	TGCAGTGCTAGCTCCGTAGGTCCCGAGACTGAAGCTTTCTTT	CSASSVGPETEAFF
few	.	TRBJ1-3	TRBV3-1	TGTGCCAGCAGCCAAGGGACTTCTGGAAACACCATATATTTT	CASSQGTSGNTIYF
few	.	TRBJ2-6	TRBV9	TGTGCCAGCAGCCCACCCTCCAGCAGCTCTGGGGCCAACGTCCTGACTTTC	CASSPPSSSSGANVLTF
.	.	TRBJ1-1	TRBV20-1	TGCAGTGCTAGGACTTCGGGGTTAGCTTTCTTT	CSARTSGLAFF
many	.	TRBJ1-5	TRBV30	TGTGCCTGGAGTGTAAGGGAGTCTCAGCCCCAGCATTTT	CAWSVRESQPQHF
.	.	TRBJ2-7	TRBV20-1	TGCAGTGCTAGAGGCGCAGGGATCCACGAGCAGTACTTC	CSARGAGIHEQYF
many	.	TRBJ2-1	TRBV6-1	TGTGCCAGCAGTCATACAGGGTATGAGCAGTTCTTC	CASSHTGYEQFF
many	.	TRBJ2-5	TRBV6-2/TRBV6-3	TGTGCCAGCAGTTACCGCTCTGGGAGGACCGAAGAGACCCAGTACTTC	CASSYRSGRTEETQYF
many	TRBD2	TRBJ2-1	TRBV10-3	TGTGCCATCAGTGATCAGCGGGAACCTCCATACAATGAGCAGTTCTTC	CAISDQREPPYNEQFF
many	.	TRBJ2-7	TRBV28	TGTGCCAGCAGTTCGGGGAATAGCTACGAGCAGTACTTC	CASSSGNSYEQYF
many	.	TRBJ2-7	TRBV20-1	TGCAGTGCTGGTGGGGGCGGGACCCTGCCCTACGAGCAGTACTTC	CSAGGGGTLPYEQYF
.	.	TRBJ2-1	TRBV7-2	TGTGCCAGCAGCTATCAGGGGCCCTACAATGAGCAGTTCTTC	CASSYQGPYNEQFF
few	TRBD2	TRBJ2-4	TRBV7-2	TGTGCCAGCAGCTACCCCTTAGCGGGAGACGATATAGCCAAAAACATTCAGTACTTC	CASSYPLAGDDIAKNIQYF
.	TRBD2	TRBJ2-2	TRBV24-1	TGTGCCACCAGCCCCGAACTAGCGGAAACCGGGGAGCTGTTTTTT	CATSPELAETGELFF
.	TRBD2	TRBJ2-3	TRBV6-5	TGTGCCAGCAGTTACCGGGGGGGGGGCACAGATACGCAGTATTTT	CASSYRGGGTDTQYF
many	TRBD2	TRBJ2-7	TRBV20-1	TGCAGTGCGAGCGGGGGGGGCTACGAGCAGTACTTC	CSASGGGYEQYF
.	.	TRBJ2-2	TRBV7-8	TGTGCCAGCAGCTTAGTTCGAGTTCCGAACACCGGGGAGCTGTTTTTT	CASSLVRVPNTGELFF
few	TRBD2	TRBJ2-1	TRBV12-3/TRBV12-4	TGTGCCAGCAGTACTAGCGGGAGTCGGAATGAGCAGTTCTTC	CASSTSGSRNEQFF
many	.	TRBJ2-7	TRBV12-3/TRBV12-4	TGTGCCAGCAGTTTAGCAGGGGCTTACGAGCAGTACTTC	CASSLAGAYEQYF
few	.	TRBJ1-1	TRBV7-3	TGTGCCAGCAGCCAATCTTGGGGCACTGAAGCTTTCTTT	CASSQSWGTEAFF
many	TRBD1	TRBJ1-2	TRBV7-2	TGTGCCAGCAGCTTAAGTGCGGGACAGCATATATTGGGCTACACCTTC	CASSLSAGQHILGYTF
few	TRBD1	TRBJ1-6	TRBV9	TGTGCCAGCAGCCTAGGGACAGGGGAGACACCCCTCCACTTT	CASSLGTGETPLHF
.	TRBD2	TRBJ2-5	TRBV28	TGTGCCAGCAGTTTTTATAGCGGGAGGGCCATGGAGACCCAGTACTTC	CASSFYSGRAMETQYF
many	.	TRBJ2-7	TRBV7-2	TGTGCCACCTGCGCCGGGTCTTCCTACGAGCAGTACTTC	CATCAGSSYEQYF
few	.	TRBJ2-3	TRBV20-1	TGCAGTGCCTCGGAGGGCACAGATACGCAGTATTTT	CSASEGTDTQYF
many	.	TRBJ2-5	TRBV30	TGTGCCTGGAGCCCGGACCCTCTCGGAGAGACCCAGTACTTC	CAWSPDPLGETQYF
many	TRBD1	TRBJ2-1	TRBV12-3/TRBV12-4	TGTGCCAGCAGGGCGGGACAGGCGGTTGAGCAGTTCTTC	CASRAGQAVEQFF